The 5 T cell receptor beta chains given below trace back to one sample, sequenced in a study of blood T cell repertoires in COVID-19. This table comes from immunoSEQ multiplex PCR, and its TCRdb copy is limited to in-frame clones, with some not included. Of over 250,000 clones detected, roughly 90% appear once; the ten largest clones hold 4%. Sequenced material: peripheral blood. The receptors shown here come from a man aged 60-69 years who had recovered from COVID-19.

This chain connects TRBV19 to TRBJ2-2, with TRBD1 matching over 9 bases. Per germline, CDR1 LNHDA and CDR2 SQIVND (reference sequence). The length of the CDR3 is 16 residues. Losses at the gene ends were 6 bases for V and 1 base for J; bases not matched to a gene: 6. CDR3 region: CASRLTGGRNTGELFF. The CDR3 DNA reads as TGTGCCAGTAGGTTGACAGGGGGGCGGAACACCGGGGAGCTGTTTTTT.

The chain employs TRBV12-5 and TRBJ2-3; D gene unclear. V lost 8 bases and J 0 bases, leaving 9 bases between the germline ends. This CDR3 is built from 13 residues. Germline CDR1 is LGHNT and CDR2 is FRNRAP. The CDR3 here is CASRAPSTDTQYF. CDR3 coding DNA: TGTGCTAGTCGCGCCCCCAGCACAGATACGCAGTATTTT.

The chain uses TRBV18 and TRBJ1-2; D might be TRBD1 (6 bases). V lost 2 bases, J lost 2 bases, and 9 bases lay in between. The CDR3 totals 14 residues. CDR1 KGHSH and CDR2 LQKENI come from the germline V gene. Here the CDR3 reads CASSPGTTNYGYTF. The DNA of the CDR3 is TGTGCCAGCTCACCAGGGACAACAAACTATGGCTACACCTTC. Supplemented by reference TRBV18 and TRBJ1-2, the full variable domain reads NAGVMQNPRHLVRRRGQEARLRCSPMKGHSHVYWYRQLPEEGLKFMVYLQKENIIDESGMPKERFSAEFPKEGPSILRIQQVVRGDSAAYFCASSPGTTNYGYTFGSGTRLTVV.

Concerning this clone: One junction end disagrees with the germline gene, perhaps due to a read error. The chain recombines TRBV4-1 with TRBJ1-5; 11 nucleotides agree with TRBD1. Germline CDR1 is MGHRA and CDR2 is YSYEKL. The CDR3 contains 13 residues. CDR3 protein: CASSQDGTGGMNF. For the CDR3, the DNA is TGCGCCAGCAGCCAAGACGGGACAGGGGGTATGAATTTT.

This rearrangement joins TRBV6-2 or TRBV6-3 to TRBJ1-2, with a weak D call TRBD1 (5 bases). The V and J ends lost 7 bases and 4 bases respectively, with 19 bases between them. Germline V gives CDR1 MNHEY, CDR2 SVGEGT. The CDR3 is 15 amino acids. The CDR3 sequence: CASIPDSALSYGYTF. In DNA, the CDR3 is TGTGCCAGCATCCCTGACAGCGCTTTGAGCTATGGCTACACCTTC.